This record looks at one T cell receptor (beta chain) sequence and its context. Antigen unknown. PCR employed 60 Vbeta and 13 Jbeta primers. Generated by immunoSEQ multiplex PCR, the TCRdb table keeps only in-frame clones and is missing some. The sample shows fewer than 200,000 clones, roughly 70% of them seen only once. This entry is derived from a study of cytomegalovirus exposure and HLA in healthy donors. Study-level results: There were some V segments, including TRBV6-2 and TRBV6-3, excluded as indistinguishable. Across donors, presence/absence analyses took sequencing depth to be roughly uniform.

Losses at the gene ends were 6 bases for V and 1 base for J; bases not matched to a gene: 4. Germline V gives CDR1 MDHEN, CDR2 SYDVKM. The CDR3 loop spans 14 amino acids. The source material was PBMCs. The receptor was derived from a girl under 18 in good health and CMV-seronegative. J is TRBJ2-7 and V is TRBV28; TRBD1 agrees at 9 bases. The CDR3 region is CASRGQGISYEQYF. In DNA, the CDR3 is TGTGCCAGCAGGGGACAGGGTATTTCCTACGAGCAGTACTTC.